A single sample gave rise to the 32 T cell receptor beta chains below, sequenced in a study of regulatory T cells in long-lasting Graves disease. Regarding time point: persistent/refractory GD, antithyroid drugs over 5 years with positive TRAb. Extracted RNA from PBMCs served as the source of the TCR library. iRepertoire HTBI primers and Arm-PCR of CDR3 regions built TCR beta libraries. TCRdb reprocessed the multiplex PCR reads via MiXCR and lists one record per CDR3 protein. The profile covers roughly 400,000 distinct CDR3 sequences, with more than 20% appearing a single time and 20% taken by the ten largest. The sequences come from peripheral blood mononuclear cells (PBMCs), collected when the disease was refractory, from a patient treated with antithyroid drugs. The receptors come from a female donor with Graves disease.

This clonotype appeared a few times. The rearrangement links TRBV7-3 to TRBJ2-7, with D tentatively TRBD2 (6 bases). Trimming left V 1 base short and J 1 base short, with 8 bases between. CDR1 is SGHTA and CDR2 is FQGTGA in the germline V gene. This CDR3 comprises 14 residues. CDR3 amino acids: CASSLMGGSYEQYF. In DNA form, the CDR3 reads TGTGCCAGCAGCTTAATGGGGGGTTCCTACGAGCAGTACTTC.

This clonotype came up many times. V usage is TRBV20-1 and J usage is TRBJ2-7, with 9 nucleotides matching TRBD2. Germline CDR1 and CDR2: DFQATT and SNEGSKA (reference sequence). The J segment lost 6 bases and the V segment lost 6 bases, leaving 3 bases of the junction unmatched. The CDR3 is 11 amino acids. In nucleotides, the CDR3 is TGCAGTGCCGCGACTAGCGGCGAGCAGTACTTC. Protein product: CSAATSGEQYF.

V usage is TRBV4-2 and J usage is TRBJ2-2, with 7 bases fitting TRBD1. This CDR3 region has 15 residues. The germline V gene has CDR1 LGHNA and CDR2 YNFKEQ. The junction had 5 bases not matched to a gene; V was cut back by 0 bases and J by 7 bases. CDR3 coding DNA: TGTGCCAGCAGCCAAGAGGAACAGGGGTACGGGGAGCTGTTTTTT. It translates to CASSQEEQGYGELFF.

A remark on this clonotype: A far larger clone lies a single base away; this is likely a read error. V is TRBV27 and J is TRBJ1-1; 7 bases align to TRBD1. The CDR3 sequence is 14 residues long. CDR1 is MNHEY and CDR2 is SMNVEV in the germline V gene (reference sequence). This CDR3 is CASSSGQLNTEASF. CDR3 bases: TGTGCCAGCAGCTCGGGACAGTTGAACACTGAAGCTTCCTTT.

Points on this clonotype: This may come from a read error, since a much larger clone is one base off. V is TRBV20-1 and J is TRBJ2-5; 10 bases are shared with TRBD1. The junction had 14 bases not matched to a gene; V was cut back by 0 bases and J by 4 bases. The CDR3 has 18 residues. The germline V gene has CDR1 DFQATT and CDR2 SNEGSKA (reference sequence). CDR3 in amino acids: CSARDLAIRTGGLETQYF. The CDR3, as DNA: TGCAGTGCTAGAGATTTAGCGATAAGGACAGGGGGGCTAGAGACCCAGTACTTC.

In its sample, this clonotype was seen many times. This rearrangement joins TRBV13 to TRBJ1-1; 7 positions match TRBD1. V trimming: 5 bases; J trimming: 8 bases; junction bases outside the gene matches: 5. Germline V gives CDR1 PRHDT, CDR2 FYEKMQ (reference sequence). This CDR3 has 12 amino acids. For the CDR3, the DNA is TGTGCCAGCAGCACAGGGGTTCACGAAGCTTTCTTT. The encoded protein is CASSTGVHEAFF.

The genes are TRBV5-1 and TRBJ2-3; 10 nucleotides line up with TRBD2. Germline CDR1 reads SGHRS; CDR2 reads YFSETQ. Trimming took 1 base from V and 4 from J; bases not matched to a gene: 3. CDR3 length equals 15 residues. The CDR3 region has the DNA TGCGCCAGCAGCTTGATGCTAGCGGGAGCAGATACGCAGTATTTT. Translated, it gives CASSLMLAGADTQYF.

This clonotype was seen at least ten times. V gene TRBV28 combines with J gene TRBJ2-7; D may be TRBD2 (6 bases). Trimming left V 5 bases short and J 4 bases short, with 15 bases between. The CDR3 sequence is 14 residues long. Looked up from germline, CDR1 is MDHEN and CDR2 is SYDVKM. The CDR3 protein is CASSGRLVAYEQYF. The CDR3 nucleotides read TGTGCCAGCAGTGGAAGACTAGTTGCGTACGAGCAGTACTTC.

This clonotype has ten or more counts. V gene TRBV12-3 or TRBV12-4 combines with J gene TRBJ1-2; weak D call: TRBD1 (5 bases). The CDR3 sequence is 15 residues long. V dropped 6 bases and J dropped 4 bases, with 18 bases sitting between them. CDR3 in amino acids: CASSVRGGFGYGYTF. The CDR3 bases are TGTGCCAGCAGCGTTAGGGGTGGATTCGGCTATGGCTACACCTTC.

Ten or more counts support this clonotype. This chain uses TRBV20-1 with TRBJ1-4; a weak D match, TRBD1 (6 bases). The CDR3 has 14 amino acids. V was clipped by 0 bases and J by 7 bases, with 12 bases between them. CDR1 is DFQATT, CDR2 SNEGSKA, per germline (reference sequence). CDR3 in amino acids: CSARDAQGGEKLFF. Written as DNA, the CDR3 is TGCAGTGCTAGAGATGCACAGGGAGGTGAAAAACTGTTTTTT.

DNA of the CDR3: TGTGCCAGCACGGGGATTACAGGGGGCGTGGGTTCTGAAGCTTTCTTT. It yields the protein CASTGITGGVGSEAFF. The chain uses TRBV5-5 and TRBJ1-1; TRBD1 agrees at 9 bases. V trimming: 6 bases; J trimming: 6 bases; junction bases outside the gene matches: 15. The CDR3 runs to 16 residues. Germline V gene data show CDR1 as SGHKS and CDR2 as YYEKEE (reference sequence).

This clonotype was seen a handful of times. The germline gene is not matched at one end of the junction; a read error may be the cause. The chain recombines TRBV6-4 with TRBJ2-7; 9 nucleotides line up with TRBD1. This CDR3 is 15 amino acids long. Germline-derived CDR1 and CDR2 are MRHNA and SNTAGT. The CDR3 here is CASSYSRDRVDEQYF. As DNA, the CDR3 is TGTGCCAGCAGTTACTCACGGGACAGGGTCGACGAGCAGTACTTC.

Remarks on this clonotype: A much more abundant neighbour one base away suggests this may be a read error. The chain links TRBV5-6 to TRBJ2-7; maybe TRBD1 (7 bases). The germline CDR1 and CDR2 sequences are SGHDT and YYEEEE. CDR3 length equals 14 residues. The CDR3 nucleotides read TGTGCCAGCAGCGCGGGACAGTTCTCCTCCGAGCAGTACTTC. This gives the protein CASSAGQFSSEQYF.

This clonotype was seen a few times. The CDR3, as DNA: TGTGCCACCAGTGTTACCGTGGGGAATAGCAATCAGCCCCAGCATTTT. Encoded protein: CATSVTVGNSNQPQHF. The chain joins TRBV24-1 to TRBJ1-5; no firm D call. The CDR3 runs to 16 residues. The germline V and J ends were trimmed by 5 bases and 0 bases, with 13 bases remaining between them. CDR1 KGHDR and CDR2 SFDVKD come from the germline V gene.

V is TRBV29-1 and J is TRBJ2-7, with a weak D call TRBD1 (6 bases). Germline values: CDR1 SQVTM, CDR2 ANQGSEA. This CDR3 spans 12 amino acids. Trimming cost V 7 bases and J 6 bases, with 16 bases left between them. The CDR3 loop is CSGGTTGREQYF. Written as DNA, the CDR3 is TGCAGCGGGGGGACAACGGGGCGCGAGCAGTACTTC.

This clonotype was counted at least ten times. The J gene is TRBJ1-2, the V gene TRBV28; D is uncertain. In germline, CDR1 is MDHEN, CDR2 SYDVKM. The CDR3 length is 13 residues. Trimming took off 7 bases at V and 9 bases at J, with 18 bases between the two ends. CDR3 in DNA: TGTGCCAGCACCCAGGAGTCTTTCACACGCTACACCTTC. Translating gives CASTQESFTRYTF.

The table lists this clonotype with many counts. The V and J genes are TRBV6-1 and TRBJ1-1; D is unclear. The CDR3 contains 15 residues. Trimming stripped 6 bases from V and 1 base from J, with 15 bases between. The germline gives CDR1 MNHNS, CDR2 SASEGT. The CDR3 bases are TGTGCCAGCAGCGCTGAAAGTGTAGGGAACACTGAAGCTTTCTTT. Residues: CASSAESVGNTEAFF.

This clonotype was recorded only once. The chain employs TRBV20-1 and TRBJ2-7; D is undetermined. This CDR3 has 15 residues. Trimming took 1 base from V and 5 from J, leaving 18 bases between them. CDR1 is DFQATT, CDR2 SNEGSKA, per germline (reference sequence). DNA for the CDR3: TGCAGTGCTAGAGTACCCAACTCGGTCGGAAACGAGCAGTACTTC. This sequence encodes CSARVPNSVGNEQYF.

This clonotype was recorded a few times. The chain employs TRBV7-8 and TRBJ1-5; no firm D call. Germline V CDR1 and CDR2: SGHVS, FQNEAQ. The CDR3 contains 17 residues. The germline V and J ends were trimmed by 0 bases and 2 bases, with 14 bases remaining between them. CDR3 DNA: TGTGCCAGCAGCTTAGCGGAATCGCTGAGTGGCAATCAGCCCCAGCATTTT. This translates into CASSLAESLSGNQPQHF.

This clonotype was picked up many times. The chain has TRBV2 and TRBJ1-4; 8 positions match TRBD1. In germline, CDR1 is SNHLY, CDR2 FYNNEI. J gave up 0 bases and V 5 bases, and 5 bases lay outside the gene matches. The CDR3 spans 16 residues. The CDR3 is CASSFSGGATNEKLFF. Here the CDR3 DNA reads TGTGCCAGCAGTTTTTCAGGGGGCGCAACTAATGAAAAACTGTTTTTT.

This clonotype was seen once. The J gene is TRBJ2-1, the V gene TRBV6-1; no clear D. This CDR3 region has 13 residues. The V and J ends lost 8 bases and 2 bases respectively, with 10 bases between them. Germline V lookup: CDR1 MNHNS, CDR2 SASEGT. The CDR3 DNA is TGTGCCAGCGGGCTAGGGCCCTACAATGAGCAGTTCTTC. Its translation is CASGLGPYNEQFF.

This clonotype was picked up one time. This rearrangement joins TRBV6-2 or TRBV6-3 to TRBJ1-1; no clear D. V was shortened by 4 bases and J by 1 base, with 13 bases between the two germline ends. The germline V gene has CDR1 MNHEY and CDR2 SVGEGT. The CDR3 spans 15 residues. The chain's CDR3 is CASSWLLAGNTEAFF. CDR3 DNA sequence: TGTGCCAGCAGTTGGCTGTTGGCAGGGAACACTGAAGCTTTCTTT.

The chain has TRBV20-1 and TRBJ2-7; 13 nucleotides line up with TRBD2. The germline gives CDR1 DFQATT, CDR2 SNEGSKA (reference sequence). V trimming: 6 bases; J trimming: 2 bases; junction bases outside the gene matches: 4. The CDR3 sequence is 14 residues long. The CDR3 bases are TGCAGTGCCAAGGGACTAGCGGGGCCCTACGAGCAGTACTTC. It codes for CSAKGLAGPYEQYF.

The rearrangement links TRBV7-9 to TRBJ2-2; tentatively, D is TRBD2 (8 bases). The V gene's germline CDR1 is SEHNR and CDR2 FQNEAQ (reference sequence). The CDR3 is 17 amino acids. V dropped 5 bases and J dropped 7 bases, with 23 bases sitting between them. The CDR3: CASSTAAGGLVNGELFF. The DNA of the CDR3 is TGTGCCAGCAGCACCGCCGCAGGGGGACTAGTTAACGGGGAGCTGTTTTTT.

This clonotype was found many times. J is TRBJ1-1 and V is TRBV28; unclear D gene. Germline CDR1 and CDR2: MDHEN and SYDVKM. The CDR3 consists of 13 residues. V was cut by 3 bases and J by 3 bases, with 8 bases left in between. In DNA, the CDR3 is TGTGCCAGCAGTTTTTTCGGGGACACTGAAGCTTTCTTT. It is translated as CASSFFGDTEAFF.

This clonotype was counted a few times. This rearrangement joins TRBV15 to TRBJ2-1; D is unresolved. Germline V CDR1 and CDR2: LNHNV, YYDKDF (reference sequence). There are 13 residues in the CDR3. V was pared by 3 bases and J by 5 bases, with 8 bases between. CDR3 protein: CATSSSLNNEQFF. CDR3 DNA sequence: TGTGCCACCAGCAGTTCTTTAAACAATGAGCAGTTCTTC.

A note on this clonotype: A read error is possible here, since a much larger clone lies one base away. The rearrangement joins TRBV28 to TRBJ2-2; 7 nucleotides align to TRBD2. This CDR3 has 14 amino acids. CDR1 is MDHEN, CDR2 SYDVKM, per germline. CDR3 residues: CASRRRESSGELLF. CDR3 nucleotides: TGTGCCAGCCGGCGGCGGGAGTCTTCCGGGGAGCTGCTTTTT. Complete variable domain (other parts from reference TRBV28 and TRBJ2-2): DVKVTQSSRYLVKRTGEKVFLECVQDMDHENMFWYRQDPGLGLRLIYFSYDVKMKEKGDIPEGYSVSREKKERFSLILESASTNQTSMYLCASRRRESSGELLFGEGSRLTVL.

This clonotype was observed at least ten times. This chain connects TRBV28 to TRBJ2-5, with TRBD2 matching over 10 bases. V lost 6 bases, J lost 5 bases, and 15 bases stayed unmatched. CDR1 and CDR2 (germline): MDHEN, SYDVKM. The CDR3 extends over 17 amino acids. The CDR3 DNA sequence: TGTGCCAGCAGCAGCTACCAAGCGGGAGGGCCTGGGGAGACCCAGTACTTC. Protein product: CASSSYQAGGPGETQYF.

The count of this clonotype is one. The chain has TRBV6-2 or TRBV6-3 and TRBJ1-2, with D maybe TRBD1 (6 bases). The V end was cut by 0 bases, the J end by 7 bases, with 12 bases between. Germline-derived CDR1 and CDR2 are MNHEY and SVGEGT. This CDR3 spans 14 amino acids. CDR3 sequence reads: CASSYSRGAGGYTF. The CDR3 nucleotides are TGTGCCAGCAGTTACTCGCGGGGGGCGGGTGGCTACACCTTC.

This clonotype showed up many times. The J gene is TRBJ2-5, the V gene TRBV20-1, with 9 bases matching TRBD1. V shed 6 bases and J 2 bases; nucleotides not matched to a gene: 13. This CDR3 is built from 16 residues. Germline V gene lookup returns CDR1 DFQATT and CDR2 SNEGSKA (reference sequence). CDR3 sequence (DNA): TGCAGTGCGCCGATTCCGGGACAGGGCTTACAAGAGACCCAGTACTTC. Translating gives CSAPIPGQGLQETQYF.

This clonotype was seen at least ten times. The chain has TRBV28 and TRBJ2-7; tentatively, D is TRBD1 or TRBD2 (7 bases each). The CDR3 is 15 residues long. From germline, CDR1 is MDHEN and CDR2 SYDVKM. V lost 5 bases to trimming and J lost 6 bases, with 20 bases between them. The CDR3 here is CASSPEGAGVREQYF. For the CDR3, the DNA is TGTGCCAGCAGTCCGGAGGGGGCGGGGGTACGCGAGCAGTACTTC.

This clonotype was seen repeatedly, ten times or more. This sequence joins TRBV12-3 or TRBV12-4 and TRBJ1-1; no clear D gene. CDR3 size: 11 residues. The V end lost 2 bases, the J end lost 4 bases, and 2 bases lay between the germline ends. CDR3 coding DNA: TGTGCCAGCAGTTTATTCACTGAAGCTTTCTTT. The encoded protein is CASSLFTEAFF.